The subject of this entry is one T cell receptor (beta chain). Its antigen is unknown. No conserved phenylalanine or tryptophan ends this CDR3, so it is likely a read error. The template was RNA from unsorted bulk tissue. This sample stems from a study of tumor and adjacent non-tumor tissue in lung cancer. Points from the study as a whole: Normal lung showed higher cumulative top 100 clone frequency than tumor.

This CDR3 spans 17 amino acids. The germline CDR1 and CDR2 sequences are SGHAT and FQNNGV. Three rounds of nested PCR, following a modified ARM-PCR protocol, produced the TCRbeta library. In TCRdb, the multiplex PCR reads were re-called with MiXCR into one record per CDR3 protein. The sample gives over 110,000 distinct CDR3 sequences, approximately 66% of which show up once; around a sixth is in the top ten. This chain uses TRBV11-2 with TRBJ2-5, with 7 positions matching TRBD2. This TCR derives from a man in his sixties with small cell lung cancer. Material for sequencing was lung tumor tissue. CDR3 protein: CASSLRGLTGYQETQYL. For the CDR3, the DNA is TGTGCCAGCAGCTTAAGGGGACTAACGGGCTATCAAGAGACACAGTACCTC.